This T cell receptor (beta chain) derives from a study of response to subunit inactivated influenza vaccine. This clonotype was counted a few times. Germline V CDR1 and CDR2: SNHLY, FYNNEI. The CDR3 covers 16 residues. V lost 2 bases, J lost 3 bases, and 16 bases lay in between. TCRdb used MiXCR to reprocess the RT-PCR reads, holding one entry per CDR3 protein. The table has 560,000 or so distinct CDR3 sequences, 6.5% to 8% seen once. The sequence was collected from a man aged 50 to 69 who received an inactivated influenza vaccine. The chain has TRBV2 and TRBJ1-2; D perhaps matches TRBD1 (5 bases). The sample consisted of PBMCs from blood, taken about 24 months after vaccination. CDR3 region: CASSEYPGQNYYGYTF. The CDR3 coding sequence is TGTGCCAGCAGTGAATACCCGGGGCAGAATTACTATGGCTACACCTTC.